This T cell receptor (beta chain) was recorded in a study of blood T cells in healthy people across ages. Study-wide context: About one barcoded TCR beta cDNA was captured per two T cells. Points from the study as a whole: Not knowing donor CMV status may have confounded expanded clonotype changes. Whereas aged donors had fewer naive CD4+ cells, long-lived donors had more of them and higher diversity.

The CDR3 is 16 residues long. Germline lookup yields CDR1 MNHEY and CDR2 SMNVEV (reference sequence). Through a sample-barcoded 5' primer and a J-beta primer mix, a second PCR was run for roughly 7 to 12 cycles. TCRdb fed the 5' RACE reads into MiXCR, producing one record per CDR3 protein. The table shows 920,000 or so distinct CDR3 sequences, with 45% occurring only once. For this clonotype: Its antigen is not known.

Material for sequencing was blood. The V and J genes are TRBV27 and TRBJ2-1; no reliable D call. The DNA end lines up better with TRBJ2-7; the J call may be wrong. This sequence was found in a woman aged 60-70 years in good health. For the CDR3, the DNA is TGTGCCAGCAGCTCCGGGTTAGGCGTACTCTACAATGAGCAGTACTTC. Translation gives CASSSGLGVLYNEQYF.